These 19 T cell receptor beta chains came from one sample sequenced in a study of blood T cell repertoires in COVID-19. TCRdb's copy holds only in-frame clones and misses some; the assay was immunoSEQ multiplex PCR. This sample has 200,000 to 300,000 clones, with roughly four fifths found just once. Sequenced: PBMCs or T cells enriched from blood (not recorded which). The receptor source for this set is a woman in her thirties or forties who had been exposed to COVID-19.

J is TRBJ1-1 and V is TRBV19; 7 nucleotides match TRBD1. Germline V gene lookup returns CDR1 LNHDA and CDR2 SQIVND (reference sequence). The CDR3 is made up of 13 amino acids. V was pared by 5 bases and J by 3 bases, with 3 bases of the junction left unmatched. The CDR3: CASSEDRDTEAFF. The CDR3 bases are TGTGCCAGTAGTGAAGACAGGGACACTGAAGCTTTCTTT.

The V and J genes are TRBV20-1 and TRBJ2-5; 14 nucleotides line up with TRBD2. The trim removed 3 bases at V and 1 base at J, leaving 4 bases unmatched. The CDR3 loop spans 16 amino acids. Germline V lookup: CDR1 DFQATT, CDR2 SNEGSKA (reference sequence). The CDR3 protein is CSASGTSGGRQETQYF. In DNA form, the CDR3 reads TGCAGTGCTAGTGGGACTAGCGGGGGTCGCCAAGAGACCCAGTACTTC.

The chain joins TRBV28 to TRBJ1-2; 9 bases are shared with TRBD1. Trimming cost V 8 bases and J 7 bases; bases outside gene matches: 8. Germline V CDR1 and CDR2: MDHEN, SYDVKM. The CDR3 has 13 amino acids. This CDR3 is CASRRTGASGYTF. The CDR3 region has the DNA TGTGCCAGCCGAAGGACAGGGGCTTCTGGCTACACCTTC.

The chain links TRBV4-3 to TRBJ1-2; tentatively, D is TRBD1 (5 bases). This CDR3 spans 17 amino acids. Germline V gene lookup returns CDR1 LGHNA and CDR2 YSLEER. V was pared by 0 bases and J by 4 bases, with 18 bases between. CDR3 nucleotide sequence: TGCGCCAGCAGCCAAGATCGGCGGGGGGGATTAGGCTATGGCTACACCTTC. Its protein is CASSQDRRGGLGYGYTF.

This clone is a singleton in its sample. J is TRBJ2-2 and V is TRBV3-1 (or the pseudogene TRBV3-2); 8 bases are shared with TRBD2. CDR1 is LGHDT, CDR2 YNNKEL, per germline (reference sequence). V trimming: 1 base; J trimming: 4 bases; junction bases outside the gene matches: 11. CDR3 length equals 18 residues. CDR3 loop: CASSQVIGGAWGTGELFF. The CDR3 DNA reads TGTGCCAGCAGCCAAGTGATCGGGGGGGCGTGGGGCACCGGGGAGCTGTTTTTT.

As concerns this clone: The sample holds other DNA sequences that translate to the same CDR3. V usage is TRBV9 and J usage is TRBJ1-1, with a possible D match to TRBD1 (5 bases). This CDR3 has 14 amino acids. Germline lookup yields CDR1 SGDLS and CDR2 YYNGEE. V was clipped by 3 bases and J by 1 base, with 10 bases between them. The CDR3 DNA is TGTGCCAGCAGCGCCCAAACAGGGAACACTGAAGCTTTCTTT. As protein: CASSAQTGNTEAFF.

On this clone itself: Other DNA sequences in the sample encode the same CDR3. The chain recombines TRBV18 with TRBJ2-1; 10 bases match TRBD1. CDR1 KGHSH and CDR2 LQKENI come from the germline V gene. The ends lost 6 bases at V and 6 bases at J; junction bases unmatched: 2. The CDR3 has 13 residues. The CDR3 loop reads CASSRTGGNEQFF. The CDR3, as DNA: TGTGCCAGCTCGCGGACAGGGGGCAATGAGCAGTTCTTC.

The chain employs TRBV11-3 and TRBJ2-5; unclear D gene. Trimming took off 5 bases at V and 3 bases at J, with 10 bases between the two ends. The CDR3 runs to 13 residues. Germline V gives CDR1 SGHNT, CDR2 YENEEA. The DNA for the CDR3 is TGTGCCAGCAGCGTGACTGCGAAAGAGACCCAGTACTTC. It yields the protein CASSVTAKETQYF.

The gene calls are TRBV2 and TRBJ2-5; tentatively, D is TRBD1 (7 bases). This CDR3 has 16 amino acids. V was clipped by 5 bases and J by 1 base, with 17 bases between them. Per the germline V gene, CDR1 is SNHLY and CDR2 is FYNNEI. CDR3 residues: CASSIRGDNPQETQYF. The DNA for the CDR3 is TGTGCCAGCAGTATCAGGGGGGACAACCCCCAAGAGACCCAGTACTTC.

The rearrangement links TRBV4-1 to TRBJ2-7; D uncertain. This CDR3 spans 14 amino acids. Germline V gene data show CDR1 as MGHRA and CDR2 as YSYEKL. The V and J ends lost 0 bases and 3 bases respectively, with 9 bases between them. CDR3 nucleotide sequence: TGCGCCAGCAGCCAAGATCCCCAGGACTACGAGCAGTACTTC. Its translation: CASSQDPQDYEQYF.

In its sample, this clone was seen once. The DNA for the CDR3 is TGTGCCACACAGGGGCTGAACACTGAAGCTTTCTTT. It yields the protein CATQGLNTEAFF. The rearrangement uses TRBV10-3 and TRBJ1-1, with 7 bases lining up with TRBD1. V lost 10 bases to trimming and J lost 0 bases; unmatched junction nucleotides: 2. Germline V gene lookup returns CDR1 ENHRY and CDR2 SYGVKD. The CDR3 is 12 residues long.

The V call is TRBV12-3 or TRBV12-4, the J call TRBJ1-1; D gene unclear. Trimming took 6 bases from V and 1 from J, leaving 6 bases between them. The CDR3 is made up of 12 amino acids. The CDR3 nucleotides are TGTGCCAGCAGCCCCGGGAACACTGAAGCTTTCTTT. The encoded protein is CASSPGNTEAFF.

As regards this clone: One end of the junction is discordant with germline, which a read error may explain. The rearrangement joins TRBV18 to TRBJ1-1, with D tentatively TRBD1 (6 bases). Looked up from germline, CDR1 is KGHSH and CDR2 is LQKENI. The CDR3 runs 14 residues. The CDR3: CASSDVRQDTEAFF. CDR3 sequence (DNA): TGTGCCAGCTCCGACGTCCGACAGGACACCGAAGCTTTCTTT.

The rearrangement joins TRBV5-5 to TRBJ1-2; TRBD1 aligns across 12 bases. Unmatched junction bases numbered 6, after V lost 0 bases and J lost 6 bases. This CDR3 is 16 amino acids long. Germline lookup yields CDR1 SGHKS and CDR2 YYEKEE (reference sequence). DNA for the CDR3: TGTGCCAGCAGCTTGGTAGTGGGACAGGGGGCTGATGGCTACACCTTC. It encodes CASSLVVGQGADGYTF.

The chain employs TRBV6-5 and TRBJ1-1; weak D call: TRBD1 (6 bases). CDR1 MNHEY and CDR2 SVGAGI come from the germline V gene. V dropped 4 bases and J dropped 5 bases, with 14 bases sitting between them. This CDR3 is built from 14 residues. The chain's CDR3 is CASSSKGGSTEAFF. CDR3 sequence (DNA): TGTGCCAGCAGTTCTAAGGGGGGGAGTACTGAAGCTTTCTTT.

This clone has a handful of counts. This chain connects TRBV10-3 to TRBJ1-1, with 8 bases matching TRBD1. The CDR3 is 17 residues long. Germline assignment: CDR1 ENHRY and CDR2 SYGVKD. V gave up 5 bases and J gave up 1 base; unmatched junction bases: 12. The CDR3 region is CAISHTSTGQGNTEAFF. CDR3 DNA: TGTGCCATCAGTCATACCTCAACCGGACAGGGGAACACTGAAGCTTTCTTT.

The rearrangement links TRBV5-1 to TRBJ1-4; D is uncertain. From germline, CDR1 is SGHRS and CDR2 YFSETQ. The CDR3 is 14 amino acids. V was cut by 4 bases and J by 7 bases, with 14 bases left in between. CDR3 DNA sequence: TGCGCCAGCAGCCCTGACGGGGTAGTTGAAAAACTGTTTTTT. Amino acid sequence: CASSPDGVVEKLFF.

Only a few counts were recorded for this clone. The chain combines TRBV5-1 with TRBJ1-5; the D gene is possibly TRBD1 (5 bases). This CDR3 is built from 13 residues. V shed 6 bases and J shed 3 bases, with 10 bases lying between them. Germline CDR1 is SGHRS and CDR2 is YFSETQ. CDR3 amino acids: CASTAGDNQPQHF. The CDR3 DNA is TGCGCCAGCACCGCGGGGGACAATCAGCCCCAGCATTTT.

The CDR3 coding sequence is TGTGCCAGCAGCGCGTGGACAGGGGGCTGGAATGAGCAGTTCTTC. Protein sequence: CASSAWTGGWNEQFF. This sequence joins TRBV9 and TRBJ2-1; TRBD1 matches 11 bases. The CDR3 is 15 residues long. The trim removed 3 bases at V and 7 bases at J, leaving 6 bases unmatched. The germline V gene has CDR1 SGDLS and CDR2 YYNGEE.